The entry that follows covers one T cell receptor beta chain sequence. The data were taken from a study of control samples from healthy donors and cancer patients. Repertoires were generated with immunoSEQ multiplex PCR, while TCRdb's copy carries only in-frame clones and drops some. The sample records about 190,000 clones, approximately 95% being singletons. This CDR3 has 14 amino acids. The ends were cut back, 5 bases at V and 2 bases at J, with 13 bases in the middle. Germline lookup yields CDR1 ENHRY and CDR2 SYGVKD. The sequenced sample consisted of blood. The V call is TRBV10-3, the J call TRBJ2-7; tentative D call: TRBD1 (6 bases). The clonotype originates from a man younger than 35 in good health. The chain's CDR3 is CAISQRTVPYEQYF. For the CDR3, the DNA is TGTGCCATCAGTCAAAGGACAGTACCCTACGAGCAGTACTTC.